This record concerns one T cell receptor beta chain sequence. Its antigen is not known. These data belong to a study of pediatric ulcerative colitis. Study-level points and caveats: Compared with controls, ulcerative colitis showed greater blood-rectum clone sharing. Substantially fewer templates came from a couple of patients' blood samples.

Up to 500,000 reads were sequenced per sample. The data were produced by immunoSEQ multiplex PCR, yet TCRdb's version contains in-frame clones alone and is incomplete. The sample lists about 64,000 clones; 77% were seen once. Germline V gene sequence: CDR1 SNHLY, CDR2 FYNNEI. V was pared by 6 bases and J by 8 bases, with 10 bases between. This CDR3 is 11 amino acids long. V is TRBV2 and J is TRBJ1-2; D may be TRBD1 (6 bases). This clonotype was sampled from a boy younger than 18 with moderate ulcerative colitis. The sample comprised blood. The CDR3 sequence is CASSPGVGYTF. As DNA, the CDR3 is TGTGCCAGCAGCCCAGGGGTCGGCTACACCTTC.